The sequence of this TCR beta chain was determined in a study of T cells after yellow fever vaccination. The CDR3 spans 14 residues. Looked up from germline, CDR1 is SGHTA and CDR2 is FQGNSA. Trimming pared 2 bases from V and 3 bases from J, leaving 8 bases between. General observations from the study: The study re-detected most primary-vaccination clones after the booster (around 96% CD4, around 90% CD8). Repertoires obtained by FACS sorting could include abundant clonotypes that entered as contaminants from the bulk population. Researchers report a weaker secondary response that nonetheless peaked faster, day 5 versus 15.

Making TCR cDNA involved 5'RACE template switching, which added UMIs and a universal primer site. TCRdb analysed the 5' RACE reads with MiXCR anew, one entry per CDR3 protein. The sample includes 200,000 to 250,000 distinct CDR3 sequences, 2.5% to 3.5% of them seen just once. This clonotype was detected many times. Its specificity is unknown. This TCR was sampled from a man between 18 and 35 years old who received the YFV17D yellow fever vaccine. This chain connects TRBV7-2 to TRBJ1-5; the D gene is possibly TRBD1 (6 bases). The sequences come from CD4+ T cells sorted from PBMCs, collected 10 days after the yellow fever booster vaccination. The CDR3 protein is CASSLTGFNQPQHF. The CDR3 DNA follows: TGTGCCAGCAGCTTAACAGGGTTCAATCAGCCCCAGCATTTT.